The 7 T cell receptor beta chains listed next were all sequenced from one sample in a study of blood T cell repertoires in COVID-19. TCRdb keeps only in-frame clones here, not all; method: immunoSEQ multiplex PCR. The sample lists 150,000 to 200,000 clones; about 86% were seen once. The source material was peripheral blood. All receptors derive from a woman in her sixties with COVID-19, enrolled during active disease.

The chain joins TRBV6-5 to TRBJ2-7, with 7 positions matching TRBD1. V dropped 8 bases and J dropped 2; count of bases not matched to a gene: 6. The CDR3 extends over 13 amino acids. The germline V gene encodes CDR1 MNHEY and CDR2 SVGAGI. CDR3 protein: CASSRDSTYEQYF. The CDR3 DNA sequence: TGTGCCAGCTCCCGGGACAGTACCTACGAGCAGTACTTC.

CDR3 loop: CASILTGVMNTEAFF. CDR3 nucleotides: TGTGCCAGTATCCTAACAGGGGTCATGAACACTGAAGCTTTCTTT. The chain links TRBV19 to TRBJ1-1, with TRBD1 matching over 7 bases. From germline, CDR1 is LNHDA and CDR2 SQIVND (reference sequence). The CDR3 length is 15 residues. The V gene end was trimmed by 7 bases and the J gene end by 0 bases; junction bases not matched to a gene: 8.

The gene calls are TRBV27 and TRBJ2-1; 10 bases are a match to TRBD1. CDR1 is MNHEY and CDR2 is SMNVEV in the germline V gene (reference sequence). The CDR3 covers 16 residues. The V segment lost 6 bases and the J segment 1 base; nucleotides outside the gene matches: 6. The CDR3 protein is CASSPRTGGSYNEQFF. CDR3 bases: TGTGCCAGCAGCCCTCGGACAGGGGGTTCCTACAATGAGCAGTTCTTC.

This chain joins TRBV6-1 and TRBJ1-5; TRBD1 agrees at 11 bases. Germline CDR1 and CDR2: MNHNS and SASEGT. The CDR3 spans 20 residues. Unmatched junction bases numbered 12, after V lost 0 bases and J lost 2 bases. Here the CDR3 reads CASSEAITGQGAFGNQPQHF. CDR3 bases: TGTGCCAGCAGTGAAGCTATAACAGGACAGGGGGCCTTTGGCAATCAGCCCCAGCATTTT.

This CDR3 reads CACHSLADEKLFF. The CDR3 bases are TGTGCCTGCCATTCCCTGGCCGATGAAAAACTGTTTTTT. The gene calls are TRBV30 and TRBJ1-4; D is uncertain. Germline V gives CDR1 GTSNPN, CDR2 SVGIG (reference sequence). V shed 6 bases and J shed 6 bases, with 14 bases lying between them. CDR3 length equals 13 residues.

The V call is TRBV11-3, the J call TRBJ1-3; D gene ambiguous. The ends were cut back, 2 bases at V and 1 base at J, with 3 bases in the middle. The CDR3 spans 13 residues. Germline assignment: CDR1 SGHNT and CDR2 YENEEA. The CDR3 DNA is TGTGCCAGCAGCTTATCATCTGGAAACACCATATATTTT. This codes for CASSLSSGNTIYF. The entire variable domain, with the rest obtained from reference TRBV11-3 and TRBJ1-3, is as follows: EAGVVQSPRYKIIEKKQPVAFWCNPISGHNTLYWYLQNLGQGPELLIRYENEEAVDDSQLPKDRFSAERLKGVDSTLKIQPAELGDSAVYLCASSLSSGNTIYFGEGSWLTVV.

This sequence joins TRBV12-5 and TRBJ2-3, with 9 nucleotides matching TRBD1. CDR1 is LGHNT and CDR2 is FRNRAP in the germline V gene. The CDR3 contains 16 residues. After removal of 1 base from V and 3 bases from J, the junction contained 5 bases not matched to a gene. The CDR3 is CASGLGPGQGTDTQYF. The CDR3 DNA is TGTGCTAGTGGTTTGGGACCAGGACAGGGGACAGATACGCAGTATTTT.